The clone carrying this T cell receptor beta chain was counted a single time. The entry originates in a study of T cells in Graves' hyperthyroidism and ophthalmopathy. From RNA transcripts, TCR beta CDR3 regions were amplified. Initially, a first-round RT-PCR of the TCR CDR3 employed the HTBI primer set. TCRdb used MiXCR to reprocess the multiplex PCR reads, holding one entry per CDR3 protein. This table has approximately 400,000 distinct CDR3 sequences, around a sixth appearing once. Germline values: CDR1 MNHEY, CDR2 SMNVEV (reference sequence). This CDR3 comprises 14 residues. Trimming stripped 7 bases from V and 5 bases from J, with 17 bases between. Newly diagnosed hyperthyroidism patients aged 18 to 65 years had disease lasting under 2 months.

V and J are TRBV27 and TRBJ2-5, with a tentative D call TRBD2 (6 bases). The sequenced sample consisted of blood. The TCR was taken from a woman in her late teens or twenties with Graves' hyperthyroidism. The CDR3 nucleotides read TGTGCCAGCACCCCGTCACCGGAGGGGGAGACCCAGTACTTC. Residues: CASTPSPEGETQYF.